Each of the 5 T cell receptor beta chains below was sequenced from the same sample in a study of CD8 T cells in ankylosing spondylitis. Whole-study findings and limits: Made up of fewer than ten highly homologous variants, a TCR beta motif appeared characteristic of ankylosing spondylitis blood.

MiXCR, applied by TCRdb to the 5' RACE reads, yields one record per CDR3 protein. The table has about 390,000 distinct CDR3 sequences, more than 20% seen once. The antigens of these receptors remain unknown. The sample was blood, either unsorted or a sorted T cell fraction (not recorded which). The receptors stem from a male donor with ankylosing spondylitis.

This clonotype was recorded a few times. V and J are TRBV5-6 and TRBJ2-7, with 8 bases that match TRBD2. With 3 bases clipped from V and 3 bases from J, the junction kept 11 bases outside the gene matches. The CDR3 is 16 residues long. Germline lookup yields CDR1 SGHDT and CDR2 YYEEEE. The CDR3 DNA is TGTGCCAGCAGCTCAATACTCAGCGGGAGCCACTACGAGCAGTACTTC. This gives the protein CASSSILSGSHYEQYF. Full variable domain (remainder filled in from reference TRBV5-6 and TRBJ2-7): DAGVTQSPTHLIKTRGQQVTLRCSPKSGHDTVSWYQQALGQGPQFIFQYYEEEERQRGNFPDRFSGHQFPNYSSELNVNALLLGDSALYLCASSSILSGSHYEQYFGPGTRLTVT.

The chain recombines TRBV18 with TRBJ2-1, with D unclear. CDR1 and CDR2 (germline): KGHSH, LQKENI. The CDR3 sequence is 16 residues long. V was pared by 3 bases and J by 3 bases, with 15 bases between. The CDR3 DNA reads TGTGCCAGCTCACCGAGTCTCGTCCTAGTCTACAATGAGCAGTTCTTC. Amino acid sequence: CASSPSLVLVYNEQFF.

This chain links TRBV7-9 with TRBJ2-3; possible D gene TRBD2, 7 bases. Trimming removed 0 bases at V and 11 bases at J, with 12 bases between. This CDR3 has 13 amino acids. The V gene's germline CDR1 is SEHNR and CDR2 FQNEAQ (reference sequence). The CDR3 loop is CASSLATGGRQYF. The CDR3 bases are TGTGCCAGCAGCTTAGCGACGGGGGGCAGGCAGTATTTT. Looking up the rest from reference TRBV7-9 and TRBJ2-3 gives the full variable domain: DTGVSQNPRHKITKRGQNVTFRCDPISEHNRLYWYRQTLGQGPEFLTYFQNEAQLEKSRLLSDRFSAERPKGSFSTLEIQRTEQGDSAMYLCASSLATGGRQYFGPGTRLTVL.

Only a few counts were recorded for this clonotype. The chain recombines TRBV6-2 or TRBV6-3 with TRBJ2-1; 11 bases align to TRBD2. J was trimmed by 7 bases and V by 2 bases; bases with no gene match: 22. The CDR3 contains 21 residues. Germline V gene sequence: CDR1 MNHEY, CDR2 SVGEGT. CDR3 residues: CASSYPARGSGRDTSWNEQFF. Written as DNA, the CDR3 is TGTGCCAGCAGTTACCCCGCTCGGGGTAGCGGGAGGGACACCTCGTGGAATGAGCAGTTCTTC.

The gene calls are TRBV12-3 or TRBV12-4 and TRBJ1-6; D call uncertain. Trimming stripped 2 bases from V and 8 bases from J, with 10 bases between. The CDR3 sequence is 14 residues long. The CDR3 coding sequence is TGTGCCAGCAGTTTATGGGTTTGGGATTCACCCCTCCACTTT. Amino acid sequence: CASSLWVWDSPLHF.